These 31 T cell receptor beta chains came from one sample sequenced in a study of cytomegalovirus exposure and HLA in healthy donors. A multiplex PCR was run with 60 Vbeta primers and 13 Jbeta primers. The data were produced by immunoSEQ multiplex PCR, yet TCRdb's version contains in-frame clones alone and is incomplete. The sample comprises some 130,000 clones, approximately 80% of which are singletons, and 2.2% rests with the top ten. Sequenced sample: PBMCs. These receptors all come from a man aged 25-45 years in good health and CMV-seronegative.

The chain couples TRBV28 to TRBJ2-1; no definite D call. Germline loops: CDR1 MDHEN, CDR2 SYDVKM. This CDR3 has 13 residues. V lost 2 bases, J lost 10 bases, and 12 bases lay in between. CDR3 DNA: TGTGCCAGCAGTTTAAACTACCAGCGAGAGCAGTTCTTC. It yields the protein CASSLNYQREQFF.

The rearrangement uses TRBV9 and TRBJ1-2; maybe TRBD1 (5 bases). Trimming cost V 3 bases and J 3 bases, with 12 bases left between them. Germline V gene sequence: CDR1 SGDLS, CDR2 YYNGEE. The CDR3 totals 14 residues. The CDR3 loop reads CASSASGFDYGYTF. The CDR3 nucleotides read TGTGCCAGCAGCGCATCAGGGTTTGACTATGGCTACACCTTC.

This clone was observed a handful of times. The V and J genes are TRBV5-4 and TRBJ1-1; 7 bases are a match to TRBD1. Trimming took 4 bases from V and 4 from J; bases not matched to a gene: 7. Germline CDR1 reads SGHNT; CDR2 reads YYREEE (reference sequence). CDR3 length equals 14 residues. The chain's CDR3 is CASSVVTGFTEAFF. The CDR3 DNA follows: TGTGCCAGCAGCGTCGTGACAGGGTTCACTGAAGCTTTCTTT.

This clone was recorded a few times. The V call is TRBV5-6, the J call TRBJ2-7; D might be TRBD2 (6 bases). The V end was cut by 2 bases, the J end by 3 bases, with 9 bases between. Germline CDR1 and CDR2: SGHDT and YYEEEE. The length of the CDR3 is 13 residues. CDR3 residues: CASSFGTDYEQYF. As DNA, the CDR3 is TGTGCCAGCAGCTTTGGGACTGACTACGAGCAGTACTTC.

V is TRBV7-6 and J is TRBJ2-2, with D possibly being TRBD1 (5 bases). The CDR3 runs 15 residues. Trimming stripped 6 bases from V and 5 bases from J, with 16 bases between. The germline CDR1 and CDR2 sequences are SGHVS and FNYEAQ. This chain's CDR3 is CASRVQDTFTGELFF. Here the CDR3 DNA reads TGTGCCAGCAGGGTTCAGGACACTTTTACCGGGGAGCTGTTTTTT.

The V gene is TRBV29-1, the J gene TRBJ2-1; D might be TRBD1 (5 bases). The CDR3 runs 12 residues. Per the germline V gene, CDR1 is SQVTM and CDR2 is ANQGSEA. Trimming took off 5 bases at V and 9 bases at J, with 14 bases between the two ends. The CDR3 region is CSVYTGLGEQFF. CDR3 coding DNA: TGCAGCGTTTATACAGGTTTAGGTGAGCAGTTCTTC.

The chain uses TRBV5-1 and TRBJ2-5; 10 nucleotides agree with TRBD1. Germline CDR1 is SGHRS and CDR2 is YFSETQ. V gave up 4 bases and J gave up 5 bases; unmatched junction bases: 5. This CDR3 region has 14 residues. The CDR3, as DNA: TGCGCCAGCAGCGTTGACAGGGGGCGGGAGACCCAGTACTTC. Its translation: CASSVDRGRETQYF.

The chain joins TRBV10-3 to TRBJ2-2; 10 bases fit TRBD2. With 6 bases clipped from V and 3 bases from J, the junction kept 4 bases outside the gene matches. The CDR3 length is 15 residues. Germline V gene data show CDR1 as ENHRY and CDR2 as SYGVKD. The CDR3 here is CAIRLAGDHTGELFF. The CDR3 coding sequence is TGTGCCATCAGGCTAGCGGGAGATCACACCGGGGAGCTGTTTTTT.

This clone was picked up one time. This chain connects TRBV6-5 to TRBJ1-2, with D perhaps TRBD1 (6 bases). Germline V gene data show CDR1 as MNHEY and CDR2 as SVGAGI. V lost 5 bases and J lost 2, with 12 bases in between. The CDR3 sequence is 14 residues long. The chain's CDR3 is CASSLGQPNYGYTF. The CDR3 bases are TGTGCCAGCAGTCTCGGACAGCCAAACTATGGCTACACCTTC.

This clone was observed once. The J gene is TRBJ2-7, the V gene TRBV19, with TRBD1 matching 9 bases. Germline trimming cut 5 bases from V and 5 bases from J; bases unmatched to any gene: 4. This CDR3 contains 13 residues. The germline gives CDR1 LNHDA, CDR2 SQIVND (reference sequence). This CDR3 is CASSPGQGNEQYF. CDR3 in DNA: TGTGCCAGTAGTCCGGGACAGGGAAACGAGCAGTACTTC.

Here the CDR3 DNA reads TGTGCCAGCAGTTTATCCAGACTGCCTTCGGAGACCCAGTACTTC. Protein sequence: CASSLSRLPSETQYF. The chain combines TRBV27 with TRBJ2-5; D unresolved. CDR3 size: 15 residues. The V gene lost 0 bases and the J gene lost 5 bases, with 13 bases spanning the gap. Germline CDR1 is MNHEY and CDR2 is SMNVEV (reference sequence).

This chain uses TRBV27 with TRBJ2-3; D remains unclear. V lost 3 bases and J 4 bases, leaving 11 bases between the germline ends. This CDR3 has 14 amino acids. Per the germline V gene, CDR1 is MNHEY and CDR2 is SMNVEV (reference sequence). The CDR3 reads CASSFSSLSDTQYF. CDR3 nucleotides: TGTGCCAGCAGTTTTTCAAGCTTATCAGATACGCAGTATTTT.

As DNA, the CDR3 is TGTGCCTGGAGCTCCGAGCCCTACGAGCAGTACTTC. Translation: CAWSSEPYEQYF. V is TRBV30 and J is TRBJ2-7; no clear D. Between the trimmed V and J ends, which lost 3 bases and 2 bases, there was a span of 8 bases. The CDR3 length is 12 residues. Germline CDR1 is GTSNPN and CDR2 is SVGIG (reference sequence).

The V gene is TRBV7-2, the J gene TRBJ1-1; D gene uncertain. The germline CDR1 and CDR2 sequences are SGHTA and FQGNSA. The CDR3 loop spans 13 amino acids. The ends were cut back, 5 bases at V and 4 bases at J, with 11 bases in the middle. CDR3 sequence: CASSIPLATEAFF. In DNA form, the CDR3 reads TGTGCCAGCAGCATCCCCTTGGCCACTGAAGCTTTCTTT.

The chain couples TRBV28 to TRBJ2-3; unclear D gene. This CDR3 region has 11 residues. V shed 5 bases and J shed 6 bases, with 6 bases lying between them. The V gene's germline CDR1 is MDHEN and CDR2 SYDVKM. CDR3 DNA sequence: TGTGCCAGCAGTCGAACTGATACGCAGTATTTT. Amino acids: CASSRTDTQYF. Looking up the rest from reference TRBV28 and TRBJ2-3 gives the full variable domain: DVKVTQSSRYLVKRTGEKVFLECVQDMDHENMFWYRQDPGLGLRLIYFSYDVKMKEKGDIPEGYSVSREKKERFSLILESASTNQTSMYLCASSRTDTQYFGPGTRLTVL.

This rearrangement joins TRBV6-5 to TRBJ2-7; 8 bases align to TRBD1. V dropped 0 bases and J dropped 6; count of bases not matched to a gene: 4. The CDR3 is 14 amino acids. Germline CDR1 MNHEY, CDR2 SVGAGI. In nucleotides, the CDR3 is TGTGCCAGCAGTTACTCCGGGACAGGCTTCGAGCAGTACTTC. Amino acids: CASSYSGTGFEQYF.

The genes are TRBV15 and TRBJ2-2; weak D call: TRBD1 (5 bases). Trimming left V 3 bases short and J 6 bases short, with 11 bases between. The CDR3 is 14 residues long. Germline V gene data show CDR1 as LNHNV and CDR2 as YYDKDF (reference sequence). The DNA for the CDR3 is TGTGCCACCAGCAGGCCCAGGGTTTCCGGGGAGCTGTTTTTT. It translates to CATSRPRVSGELFF.

The chain is built from TRBV28 and TRBJ2-5, with D perhaps matching TRBD2 (6 bases). The CDR3 loop spans 13 amino acids. Per the germline V gene, CDR1 is MDHEN and CDR2 is SYDVKM. V gave up 7 bases and J gave up 4 bases, with 13 bases separating them. The CDR3, as DNA: TGTGCCAGCACCCTTAGCGGAGTAGAGACCCAGTACTTC. It encodes CASTLSGVETQYF.

The rearrangement joins TRBV13 to TRBJ2-1; TRBD2 aligns across 7 bases. Germline lookup yields CDR1 PRHDT and CDR2 FYEKMQ (reference sequence). Trimming cost V 5 bases and J 5 bases; bases outside gene matches: 3. This CDR3 spans 13 amino acids. The CDR3 is CASSTAGNNEQFF. The CDR3 nucleotides read TGTGCCAGCAGCACAGCGGGGAACAATGAGCAGTTCTTC. Filled out from reference TRBV13 and TRBJ2-1, the complete variable domain reads AAGVIQSPRHLIKEKRETATLKCYPIPRHDTVYWYQQGPGQDPQFLISFYEKMQSDKGSIPDRFSAQQFSDYHSELNMSSLELGDSALYFCASSTAGNNEQFFGPGTRLTVL.

The chain recombines TRBV4-3 with TRBJ2-1, with 8 bases aligning to TRBD1. Trimming cost V 5 bases and J 7 bases; bases outside gene matches: 4. Germline V CDR1 and CDR2: LGHNA, YSLEER. The CDR3 spans 13 residues. CDR3: CASSGQGRNEQFF. In nucleotides, the CDR3 is TGCGCCAGCAGCGGACAGGGTCGGAATGAGCAGTTCTTC.

Regarding this clone: The junction does not match germline at one end; this may be a read error. The gene calls are TRBV7-9 and TRBJ2-1; 12 bases line up with TRBD2. Germline CDR1 reads SEHNR; CDR2 reads FQNEAQ (reference sequence). This CDR3 comprises 16 residues. CDR3 residues: CSSSFRATSGRSEQFF. The CDR3 nucleotides are TGTTCCAGCAGCTTCCGAGCGACTAGCGGGAGATCTGAGCAGTTCTTC.

The chain has TRBV15 and TRBJ2-1, with D maybe TRBD2 (6 bases). The CDR3 runs 17 residues. Germline values: CDR1 LNHNV, CDR2 YYDKDF (reference sequence). V was shortened by 4 bases and J by 0 bases, with 16 bases between the two germline ends. The CDR3 bases are TGTGCCACCAGCACATGGGGGGATAGCGGCTCCTACAATGAGCAGTTCTTC. Protein product: CATSTWGDSGSYNEQFF.

This clone was seen a handful of times. This sequence joins TRBV28 and TRBJ1-4; unclear D gene. CDR1 MDHEN and CDR2 SYDVKM come from the germline V gene. The CDR3 covers 12 residues. The ends were cut back, 5 bases at V and 8 bases at J, with 9 bases in the middle. CDR3 nucleotides: TGTGCCAGCAGTCGGACTCGAGAAAAACTGTTTTTT. It translates to CASSRTREKLFF.

The V call is TRBV28, the J call TRBJ2-5; TRBD1 might be the D (7 bases). V was pared by 6 bases and J by 4 bases, with 24 bases between. The CDR3 length is 17 residues. Germline V gene sequence: CDR1 MDHEN, CDR2 SYDVKM. The CDR3 DNA reads TGTGCCAGCAGCCCCTCAGGGAAGATCCAGGGGGGAGAGACCCAGTACTTC. Its protein is CASSPSGKIQGGETQYF.

The CDR3 bases are TGTGCCACATACGGGACTAGCGGGAGTTACGAGCAGTACTTC. Translation gives CATYGTSGSYEQYF. V is TRBV2 and J is TRBJ2-7; TRBD2 matches 14 bases. From germline, CDR1 is SNHLY and CDR2 FYNNEI. Losses at the gene ends were 10 bases for V and 4 bases for J; bases not matched to a gene: 6. The CDR3 spans 14 residues.

The chain couples TRBV5-1 to TRBJ1-5, with TRBD1 matching over 7 bases. J lost 6 bases, V lost 2 bases, and 8 bases had no gene match. Germline V gives CDR1 SGHRS, CDR2 YFSETQ. The CDR3 runs 15 residues. CDR3 bases: TGCGCCAGCAGCTTTTCAGGGGGAGATATTCAGCCCCAGCATTTT. Encoded protein: CASSFSGGDIQPQHF.

Only one count was recorded for this clone. This chain uses TRBV7-9 with TRBJ2-6; the D is unclear. CDR3 length: 14 residues. CDR1 and CDR2 (germline): SEHNR, FQNEAQ (reference sequence). V was shortened by 5 bases and J by 0 bases, with 5 bases between the two germline ends. CDR3: CASSTVSGANVLTF. CDR3 nucleotide sequence: TGTGCCAGCAGCACAGTCTCTGGGGCCAACGTCCTGACTTTC.

This clone has just one count. The J gene is TRBJ1-2, the V gene TRBV28; D might be TRBD1 (5 bases). Trimming left V 6 bases short and J 8 bases short, with 13 bases between. The germline gives CDR1 MDHEN, CDR2 SYDVKM. CDR3 length: 12 residues. The CDR3 protein is CASRAGGYGYTF. The CDR3 DNA follows: TGTGCCAGCAGGGCGGGGGGTTACGGCTACACCTTC.

A few counts support this clone. The chain combines TRBV6-5 with TRBJ2-7; TRBD2 matches at 8 bases. This CDR3 has 13 residues. V lost 8 bases and J lost 7; bases outside the gene matches: 10. Germline V gene data show CDR1 as MNHEY and CDR2 as SVGAGI. The CDR3 DNA reads TGTGCCAGCGGTGAAGCGGGAGAACGGGAGCAGTACTTC. This encodes CASGEAGEREQYF.

This chain uses TRBV30 with TRBJ2-3; 12 positions agree with TRBD2. Germline CDR1 is GTSNPN and CDR2 is SVGIG (reference sequence). The ends lost 1 base at V and 3 bases at J; junction bases unmatched: 17. This CDR3 is 20 amino acids long. CDR3 in amino acids: CAWSDPLSSGRAGWTDTQYF. The CDR3 DNA reads TGTGCCTGGAGTGACCCGTTATCTAGCGGGAGGGCCGGGTGGACAGATACGCAGTATTTT.

The genes are TRBV4-1 and TRBJ2-7; D is possibly TRBD2 (5 bases). Germline CDR1 is MGHRA and CDR2 is YSYEKL. CDR3 length: 17 amino acids. Deletions cut 1 base from V and 0 bases from J, with 16 bases between. The CDR3 region has the DNA TGCGCCAGCAGCCAAGTATTAATCAGCGGTTACTCCTACGAGCAGTACTTC. It encodes CASSQVLISGYSYEQYF.